Shown below are 23 T cell receptor beta chains from a single sample sequenced in a study of T-cell reconstitution after alpha-beta-depleted transplantation in children. The library targeted TCRbeta and was prepared with unique molecular identifiers. TCRdb itself ran the PCR reads through MiXCR, one entry per CDR3 protein. This table holds about a million distinct CDR3 sequences, roughly 31% found once. Sequencing used PBMCs, mostly from graft donor cells, obtained 360 days after TCRalphabeta/CD19-depleted stem cell transplant. These receptors were obtained from a boy in the first two years of life who had a stem cell transplant for SCID, so the T cells may come from the graft donor.

This chain joins TRBV9 and TRBJ1-2; no definite D call. This CDR3 is built from 13 residues. CDR1 is SGDLS and CDR2 is YYNGEE in the germline V gene. V gave up 4 bases and J gave up 5 bases, with 12 bases separating them. The CDR3 DNA follows: TGTGCCAGCAGCTCCAGTCCGGGATATGGCTACACCTTC. Translated: CASSSSPGYGYTF.

This chain links TRBV11-2 with TRBJ2-3, with unresolved D. Between the trimmed V and J ends, which lost 8 bases and 2 bases, there was a span of 14 bases. The germline CDR1 and CDR2 sequences are SGHAT and FQNNGV. CDR3 length: 14 amino acids. CDR3: CASDAGRYTDTQYF. CDR3 nucleotide sequence: TGTGCCAGCGATGCCGGACGGTACACAGATACGCAGTATTTT.

This clonotype showed up just a few times. Here the CDR3 reads CASSFYRDGNTIYF. As DNA, the CDR3 is TGTGCCAGCAGTTTCTACAGGGATGGAAACACCATATATTTT. The chain couples TRBV12-3 or TRBV12-4 to TRBJ1-3; TRBD1 is a possible D gene (6 bases). The CDR3 length is 14 residues. V was shortened by 3 bases and J by 3 bases, with 9 bases between the two germline ends.

The chain uses TRBV7-9 and TRBJ1-4; 8 bases agree with TRBD1. CDR3 size: 15 residues. V shed 4 bases and J 8 bases; nucleotides not matched to a gene: 9. Germline CDR1 reads SEHNR; CDR2 reads FQNEAQ (reference sequence). As DNA, the CDR3 is TGTGCCAGCAGCTGGCCCCAGGGGGCGTCGGAAAAACTGTTTTTT. This encodes CASSWPQGASEKLFF. Full variable domain (remainder filled in from reference TRBV7-9 and TRBJ1-4): DTGVSQNPRHKITKRGQNVTFRCDPISEHNRLYWYRQTLGQGPEFLTYFQNEAQLEKSRLLSDRFSAERPKGSFSTLEIQRTEQGDSAMYLCASSWPQGASEKLFFGSGTQLSVL.

This clonotype was counted only a few times. This chain links TRBV27 with TRBJ2-7, with unresolved D. Germline V gene lookup returns CDR1 MNHEY and CDR2 SMNVEV (reference sequence). The CDR3 extends over 13 amino acids. V lost 8 bases to trimming and J lost 4 bases, with 15 bases between them. CDR3 loop: CASGSGVDYEQYF. CDR3 nucleotides: TGTGCCAGCGGCTCAGGTGTTGATTACGAGCAGTACTTC.

The rearrangement links TRBV7-2 to TRBJ2-3; possibly TRBD2 for D (6 bases). Germline V gives CDR1 SGHTA, CDR2 FQGNSA. There are 17 residues in the CDR3. Deletions cut 1 base from V and 1 base from J, with 15 bases between. The CDR3 protein is CASSLGVSGVGTDTQYF. CDR3 coding DNA: TGTGCCAGCAGCTTAGGGGTCTCGGGGGTTGGCACAGATACGCAGTATTTT.

The V and J genes are TRBV7-4 and TRBJ2-5, with TRBD2 as a possible D gene (6 bases). The V gene lost 5 bases and the J gene lost 9 bases, with 16 bases spanning the gap. The germline V gene has CDR1 SGHVT and CDR2 SQSDAQ. This CDR3 spans 13 amino acids. The chain's CDR3 is CASSAGSGWPQYF. Here the CDR3 DNA reads TGTGCCAGCAGCGCCGGGAGCGGCTGGCCCCAGTACTTC.

In this sample, this clonotype turned up a few times. The chain has TRBV5-5 and TRBJ2-1, with D uncertain. Trimming left V 6 bases short and J 4 bases short, with 14 bases between. Germline CDR1 and CDR2: SGHKS and YYEKEE (reference sequence). CDR3 length: 14 residues. CDR3 DNA sequence: TGTGCCAGCATTGGGGATGCTGATTACAATGAGCAGTTCTTC. Encoded protein: CASIGDADYNEQFF.

This sequence joins TRBV24-1 and TRBJ1-1; D not resolved. V was pared by 9 bases and J by 3 bases, with 16 bases between. Germline CDR1 KGHDR, CDR2 SFDVKD. There are 14 residues in the CDR3. The CDR3 loop is CATPVVVLDTEAFF. The CDR3 nucleotides read TGTGCCACCCCCGTTGTAGTTTTGGACACTGAAGCTTTCTTT.

This clonotype showed up just a few times. V gene TRBV20-1 combines with J gene TRBJ1-3; D gene uncertain. Germline-derived CDR1 and CDR2 are DFQATT and SNEGSKA (reference sequence). The length of the CDR3 is 14 residues. The V end was cut by 0 bases, the J end by 5 bases, with 11 bases between. This chain's CDR3 is CSARDRWARNTIYF. CDR3 bases: TGCAGTGCTAGAGATCGTTGGGCTAGAAACACCATATATTTT.

This clonotype was found a few times. The chain carries TRBV11-3 and TRBJ2-4, with D perhaps being TRBD1 or TRBD2 (5 bases each). The CDR3 runs to 13 residues. V was cut by 5 bases and J by 5 bases, with 10 bases left in between. CDR1 and CDR2 from the germline V gene are SGHNT and YENEEA. The CDR3 loop is CASSDRGENIQYF. CDR3 coding DNA: TGTGCCAGCAGCGACAGAGGGGAAAACATTCAGTACTTC.

The rearrangement uses TRBV10-3 and TRBJ2-3, with 7 bases aligning to TRBD1. The V gene's germline CDR1 is ENHRY and CDR2 SYGVKD. With V trimmed by 0 bases and J by 2 bases, 2 bases remained unmatched. CDR3 length: 15 amino acids. This CDR3 reads CAISESGTATDTQYF. The CDR3 DNA reads TGTGCCATCAGTGAGTCGGGGACAGCCACAGATACGCAGTATTTT.

This sequence joins TRBV28 and TRBJ1-6, with 12 positions matching TRBD1. J gave up 6 bases and V 8 bases, and 5 bases lay outside the gene matches. Germline V CDR1 and CDR2: MDHEN, SYDVKM. The CDR3 length is 15 residues. CDR3 in DNA: TGTGCCAGCGGGACAGGGGGCTTTGGTAATTCACCCCTCCACTTT. This encodes CASGTGGFGNSPLHF. The variable domain in full, with the rest retrieved from reference TRBV28 and TRBJ1-6, is DVKVTQSSRYLVKRTGEKVFLECVQDMDHENMFWYRQDPGLGLRLIYFSYDVKMKEKGDIPEGYSVSREKKERFSLILESASTNQTSMYLCASGTGGFGNSPLHFGNGTRLTVT.

The chain links TRBV29-1 to TRBJ2-7; D remains ambiguous. Per the germline V gene, CDR1 is SQVTM and CDR2 is ANQGSEA. The CDR3 is 15 amino acids. V was pared by 6 bases and J by 4 bases, with 22 bases between. The CDR3 DNA reads as TGCAGCGTCAGGAAAGGGATAGACCCCAATTACGAGCAGTACTTC. The encoded protein is CSVRKGIDPNYEQYF.

The chain is built from TRBV7-9 and TRBJ2-1, with a tentative D call TRBD1 (5 bases). The V end was cut by 5 bases, the J end by 4 bases, with 18 bases between. The germline V gene encodes CDR1 SEHNR and CDR2 FQNEAQ (reference sequence). The CDR3 runs to 16 residues. The CDR3 DNA is TGTGCCAGCAGCCCCCGATTAGGGGCTCTATACAATGAGCAGTTCTTC. It codes for CASSPRLGALYNEQFF.

The chain carries TRBV7-3 and TRBJ2-2; the D is unclear. There are 16 residues in the CDR3. V lost 3 bases, J lost 1 base, and 12 bases lay in between. Germline lookup yields CDR1 SGHTA and CDR2 FQGTGA. The CDR3 nucleotides read TGTGCCAGCAGCTTCCAGAATCCTCTGAACACCGGGGAGCTGTTTTTT. Protein product: CASSFQNPLNTGELFF. The complete variable domain, with remaining parts taken from reference TRBV7-3 and TRBJ2-2, reads GAGVSQTPSNKVTEKGKYVELRCDPISGHTALYWYRQSLGQGPEFLIYFQGTGAADDSGLPNDRFFAVRPEGSVSTLKIQRTERGDSAVYLCASSFQNPLNTGELFFGEGSRLTVL.

This clonotype turned up a few times. The CDR3 coding sequence is TGTGCCAGCTTGCCCGGCCCGGGATTCCATAACGAGCAGTACTTC. Encoded protein: CASLPGPGFHNEQYF. The V call is TRBV12-3 or TRBV12-4, the J call TRBJ2-7, with D possibly being TRBD2 (5 bases). Trimming pared 8 bases from V and 5 bases from J, leaving 22 bases between. The CDR3 spans 15 residues.

This clonotype was counted only a few times. The rearrangement links TRBV15 to TRBJ2-5; TRBD1 is a possible D gene (5 bases). In germline, CDR1 is LNHNV, CDR2 YYDKDF (reference sequence). The V gene lost 3 bases and the J gene lost 1 base, with 15 bases spanning the gap. The CDR3 loop spans 16 amino acids. Here the CDR3 DNA reads TGTGCCACCAGCAGTGAGGCAGGGCATATCCAAGAGACCCAGTACTTC. Protein: CATSSEAGHIQETQYF.

The gene calls are TRBV29-1 and TRBJ1-2; D unresolved. This CDR3 is built from 10 residues. V shed 7 bases and J shed 7 bases, with 10 bases lying between them. Germline loops: CDR1 SQVTM, CDR2 ANQGSEA. CDR3 loop: CSAGSGGYTF. The CDR3 nucleotides are TGCAGCGCGGGCTCGGGTGGCTACACCTTC.

The V gene is TRBV5-1, the J gene TRBJ2-1; TRBD2 matches at 7 bases. J lost 1 base, V lost 4 bases, and 11 bases had no gene match. Germline lookup yields CDR1 SGHRS and CDR2 YFSETQ. The CDR3 consists of 17 residues. DNA of the CDR3: TGCGCCAGCAGCCTACGAAGCGGGGTTCGGTCCTACAATGAGCAGTTCTTC. This gives the protein CASSLRSGVRSYNEQFF.

The chain recombines TRBV20-1 with TRBJ2-7; D remains ambiguous. This CDR3 has 12 amino acids. CDR1 and CDR2 from the germline V gene are DFQATT and SNEGSKA (reference sequence). Trimming stripped 3 bases from V and 2 bases from J, with 8 bases between. DNA for the CDR3: TGCAGTGCTAGGGACGCGCCCTACGAGCAGTACTTC. Translating it yields CSARDAPYEQYF.

V gene TRBV2 combines with J gene TRBJ1-4; no reliable D call. This CDR3 has 15 amino acids. Trimming pared 7 bases from V and 4 bases from J, leaving 16 bases between. Germline values: CDR1 SNHLY, CDR2 FYNNEI. CDR3 bases: TGTGCCAGCATAGGGTGGCTTCAGCTTAATGAAAAACTGTTTTTT. Translating gives CASIGWLQLNEKLFF.

This clonotype has only one observation. This rearrangement joins TRBV4-1 to TRBJ2-7; D gene unclear. With 0 bases removed from V and 2 bases from J, the gap between germline ends came to 11 bases. Germline V gives CDR1 MGHRA, CDR2 YSYEKL. The CDR3 is made up of 15 amino acids. DNA for the CDR3: TGCGCCAGCAGCCAAGAGAGGTTGGCCGCCTACGAGCAGTACTTC. This sequence encodes CASSQERLAAYEQYF.